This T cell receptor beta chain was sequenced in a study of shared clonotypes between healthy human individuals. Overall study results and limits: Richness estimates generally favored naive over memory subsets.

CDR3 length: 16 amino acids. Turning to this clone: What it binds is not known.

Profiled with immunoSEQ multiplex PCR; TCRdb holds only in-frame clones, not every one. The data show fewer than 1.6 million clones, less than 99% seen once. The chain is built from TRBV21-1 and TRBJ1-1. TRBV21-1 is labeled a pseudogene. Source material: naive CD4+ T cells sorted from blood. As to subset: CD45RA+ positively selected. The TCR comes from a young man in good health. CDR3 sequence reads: CASSRNVATHRTEAFF. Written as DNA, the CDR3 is TGTGCCAGCAGCAGGAATGTAGCTACACATCGCACTGAAGCTTTCTTT.